This passage covers 32 T cell receptor beta chains from one sample sequenced in a study of T cells in tuberculosis. Time point in this sample: new active TB diagnosis, blood taken before or within 7 days of starting treatment. The protocol was immunoSEQ multiplex PCR, while the TCRdb copy is restricted to in-frame clones and leaves out a portion. This table has under 35,000 clones, 92% appearing once. The material was PBMCs, obtained at tuberculosis diagnosis. These TCRs come from an adult with tuberculosis. Some clones in this sample may be carry-over from other donors' samples.

The chain uses TRBV5-4 and TRBJ2-3, with 10 bases fitting TRBD2. CDR3 size: 17 residues. J gave up 2 bases and V 4 bases, and 10 bases lay outside the gene matches. CDR1 is SGHNT and CDR2 is YYREEE in the germline V gene (reference sequence). In DNA, the CDR3 is TGTGCCAGCAGCATACGAGCGGGGGGGTCTAACACAGATACGCAGTATTTT. Residues: CASSIRAGGSNTDTQYF.

The chain joins TRBV5-4 to TRBJ2-3; 8 nucleotides agree with TRBD2. CDR1 and CDR2 from the germline V gene are SGHNT and YYREEE (reference sequence). V was clipped by 1 base and J by 2 bases; unmatched bases: 15. This CDR3 contains 19 residues. The CDR3 here is CASSLSDFFGLATTDTQYF. CDR3 sequence (DNA): TGTGCCAGCAGCTTGTCGGACTTTTTCGGACTAGCCACCACAGATACGCAGTATTTT.

The chain recombines TRBV6-1 with TRBJ1-2, with 7 positions matching TRBD1. Germline CDR1 and CDR2: MNHNS and SASEGT. V trimming: 6 bases; J trimming: 6 bases; junction bases outside the gene matches: 7. This CDR3 has 13 residues. The CDR3 here is CASSKRGLDGYTF. The CDR3 DNA reads TGTGCCAGCAGCAAGAGGGGGCTGGATGGCTACACCTTC.

The chain carries TRBV6-5 and TRBJ1-5; D unclear. This CDR3 spans 13 amino acids. V shed 2 bases and J shed 4 bases, with 6 bases lying between them. CDR1 is MNHEY and CDR2 is SVGAGI in the germline V gene. The CDR3 here is CASSYDRNQPQHF. CDR3 nucleotide sequence: TGTGCCAGCAGTTACGATAGAAATCAGCCCCAGCATTTT.

The J gene is TRBJ2-6, the V gene TRBV29-1, with D tentatively TRBD1 (5 bases). The CDR3 is 16 residues long. Germline CDR1 reads SQVTM; CDR2 reads ANQGSEA. The V and J ends lost 4 bases and 0 bases respectively, with 13 bases between them. The CDR3 loop reads CSVGDRTDSGANVLTF. The CDR3 coding sequence is TGCAGCGTTGGTGACAGAACCGACTCTGGGGCCAACGTCCTGACTTTC.

The chain recombines TRBV6-1 with TRBJ1-1; unclear D gene. The CDR3 spans 14 residues. Trimming cost V 0 bases and J 6 bases, with 11 bases left between them. CDR1 and CDR2 (germline): MNHNS, SASEGT. CDR3: CASSEALLRAEAFF. The CDR3 DNA reads TGTGCCAGCAGTGAAGCGCTTCTTAGAGCTGAAGCTTTCTTT.

The chain has TRBV7-2 and TRBJ2-3; TRBD2 matches 8 bases. J was trimmed by 0 bases and V by 5 bases; bases with no gene match: 10. The germline V gene has CDR1 SGHTA and CDR2 FQGNSA. The CDR3 extends over 17 amino acids. The CDR3 nucleotides are TGTGCCAGCAGCCCTTTAGCGGGGCCGGCTAGCACAGATACGCAGTATTTT. Encoded protein: CASSPLAGPASTDTQYF. Combining the CDR3 with reference TRBV7-2 and TRBJ2-3 gives the whole variable domain GAGVSQSPSNKVTEKGKDVELRCDPISGHTALYWYRQSLGQGLEFLIYFQGNSAPDKSGLPSDRFSAERTGGSVSTLTIQRTQQEDSAVYLCASSPLAGPASTDTQYFGPGTRLTVL.

This chain links TRBV5-1 with TRBJ2-3, with TRBD2 matching over 8 bases. Germline V gives CDR1 SGHRS, CDR2 YFSETQ. The ends lost 2 bases at V and 2 bases at J; junction bases unmatched: 4. The CDR3 covers 15 residues. CDR3 nucleotide sequence: TGCGCCAGCAGCTTTGTAGCGGGATCCACAGATACGCAGTATTTT. This sequence encodes CASSFVAGSTDTQYF.

This chain uses TRBV27 with TRBJ2-7; D is undetermined. This CDR3 spans 13 amino acids. V dropped 3 bases and J dropped 2 bases, with 8 bases sitting between them. In germline, CDR1 is MNHEY, CDR2 SMNVEV (reference sequence). The CDR3 coding sequence is TGTGCCAGCAGTTTCAACACAGCCTACGAGCAGTACTTC. This codes for CASSFNTAYEQYF.

The chain combines TRBV18 with TRBJ2-1; tentative D call: TRBD1 (6 bases). Germline V CDR1 and CDR2: KGHSH, LQKENI. With 1 base removed from V and 3 bases from J, the gap between germline ends came to 10 bases. This CDR3 is built from 15 residues. In DNA, the CDR3 is TGTGCCAGCTCACCACTACAGGGAGACTACAATGAGCAGTTCTTC. Amino acid sequence: CASSPLQGDYNEQFF.

The chain uses TRBV4-1 and TRBJ1-5, with TRBD1 matching over 9 bases. Looked up from germline, CDR1 is MGHRA and CDR2 is YSYEKL. The J segment lost 7 bases and the V segment lost 3 bases, leaving 4 bases of the junction unmatched. The CDR3 length is 14 residues. The CDR3 coding sequence is TGCGCCAGCAGCCATGGGACAGGGTGGCAGCCCCAGCATTTT. Translating gives CASSHGTGWQPQHF.

This clone was picked up one time. The V and J genes are TRBV4-1 and TRBJ2-3; weak D call: TRBD2 (6 bases). The length of the CDR3 is 14 residues. Trimming removed 3 bases from V and 4 bases from J, with 11 bases in between. In germline, CDR1 is MGHRA, CDR2 YSYEKL. The CDR3 is CASSQEGRADTQYF. CDR3 coding DNA: TGCGCCAGCAGCCAGGAGGGCAGGGCAGATACGCAGTATTTT.

The J gene is TRBJ1-4, the V gene TRBV23-1; 7 nucleotides line up with TRBD1. TRBV23-1 is assigned to the ORF class and has an uncertain function. J gave up 5 bases and V 8 bases, and 17 bases lay outside the gene matches. The CDR3 covers 17 residues. The chain's CDR3 is CASPLGQETRPNEKLFF. DNA of the CDR3: TGCGCCAGCCCGCTCGGACAGGAGACCCGCCCGAATGAAAAACTGTTTTTT.

The rearrangement uses TRBV9 and TRBJ2-1; TRBD2 aligns across 13 bases. The V gene end was trimmed by 2 bases and the J gene end by 7 bases; junction bases not matched to a gene: 6. The CDR3 covers 16 residues. Germline V CDR1 and CDR2: SGDLS, YYNGEE. The CDR3 DNA is TGTGCCAGCAGCGTCTCTGGGACTAGCGGGGTGAATGAGCAGTTCTTC. It specifies CASSVSGTSGVNEQFF.

This rearrangement joins TRBV25-1 to TRBJ2-3, with TRBD2 identical over 10 bases. V lost 3 bases to trimming and J lost 0 bases; unmatched junction nucleotides: 6. In germline, CDR1 is MGHDK, CDR2 SYGVNS. The CDR3 is made up of 17 amino acids. This chain's CDR3 is CASSEWTSGASTDTQYF. CDR3 coding DNA: TGTGCCAGCAGTGAGTGGACTAGCGGTGCGAGCACAGATACGCAGTATTTT. The complete variable domain, with remaining parts taken from reference TRBV25-1 and TRBJ2-3, reads EADIYQTPRYLVIGTGKKITLECSQTMGHDKMYWYQQDPGMELHLIHYSYGVNSTEKGDLSSESTVSRIRTEHFPLTLESARPSHTSQYLCASSEWTSGASTDTQYFGPGTRLTVL.

This chain links TRBV7-9 with TRBJ2-1, with D possibly being TRBD2 (5 bases). V lost 6 bases to trimming and J lost 0 bases, with 6 bases between them. In germline, CDR1 is SEHNR, CDR2 FQNEAQ (reference sequence). The CDR3 is made up of 13 amino acids. DNA for the CDR3: TGTGCCAGCAGGGGGAGCTCCTACAATGAGCAGTTCTTC. This sequence encodes CASRGSSYNEQFF. Combining the CDR3 with reference TRBV7-9 and TRBJ2-1 gives the whole variable domain DTGVSQNPRHKITKRGQNVTFRCDPISEHNRLYWYRQTLGQGPEFLTYFQNEAQLEKSRLLSDRFSAERPKGSFSTLEIQRTEQGDSAMYLCASRGSSYNEQFFGPGTRLTVL.

The chain combines TRBV10-3 with TRBJ1-6, with no clear D. V lost 10 bases and J lost 0, with 7 bases in between. The CDR3 is 13 amino acids. Germline V lookup: CDR1 ENHRY, CDR2 SYGVKD. CDR3 nucleotides: TGTGCCAGCCGGAGCTCCTATAATTCACCCCTCCACTTT. Residues: CASRSSYNSPLHF.

The chain links TRBV13 to TRBJ2-3; 12 nucleotides line up with TRBD2. The CDR3 loop spans 17 amino acids. CDR1 PRHDT and CDR2 FYEKMQ come from the germline V gene (reference sequence). V lost 5 bases and J lost 0; bases outside the gene matches: 6. The chain's CDR3 is CASSRKTSGGSTDTQYF. CDR3 in DNA: TGTGCCAGCAGCAGAAAGACTAGCGGGGGAAGCACAGATACGCAGTATTTT.

The chain is built from TRBV9 and TRBJ2-1, with 7 bases lining up with TRBD2. This CDR3 has 15 residues. CDR1 is SGDLS, CDR2 YYNGEE, per germline. The trim removed 4 bases at V and 2 bases at J, leaving 6 bases unmatched. CDR3 loop: CASSRTRGTYNEQFF. In DNA, the CDR3 is TGTGCCAGCAGCCGCACGCGGGGGACCTACAATGAGCAGTTCTTC.

The gene calls are TRBV10-3 and TRBJ1-1, with unresolved D. CDR1 and CDR2 (germline): ENHRY, SYGVKD. The CDR3 contains 14 residues. V lost 0 bases to trimming and J lost 0 bases, with 5 bases between them. The CDR3 protein is CAISESQVNTEAFF. The CDR3 DNA follows: TGTGCCATCAGTGAGTCGCAGGTGAACACTGAAGCTTTCTTT.

This chain links TRBV4-1 with TRBJ1-1, with 9 bases fitting TRBD1. J gave up 3 bases and V 1 base, and 9 bases lay outside the gene matches. The CDR3 is made up of 17 amino acids. The V gene's germline CDR1 is MGHRA and CDR2 YSYEKL. Written as DNA, the CDR3 is TGCGCCAGCAGCCAAGGACAGGGGGTTAAGGTATACACTGAAGCTTTCTTT. Protein: CASSQGQGVKVYTEAFF.

The chain has TRBV5-4 and TRBJ2-3, with 9 bases lining up with TRBD2. Germline-derived CDR1 and CDR2 are SGHNT and YYREEE (reference sequence). The CDR3 has 14 residues. V was pared by 0 bases and J by 4 bases, with 0 bases of the junction left unmatched. CDR3 sequence reads: CASSLERGADTQYF. DNA for the CDR3: TGTGCCAGCAGCTTGGAGCGGGGGGCAGATACGCAGTATTTT.

J is TRBJ2-7 and V is TRBV7-8; no clear D. Trimming cost V 5 bases and J 0 bases, with 8 bases left between them. The length of the CDR3 is 13 residues. From germline, CDR1 is SGHVS and CDR2 FQNEAQ. The CDR3 coding sequence is TGTGCCAGCAGCCTACCCGTCTCCTACGAGCAGTACTTC. Residues: CASSLPVSYEQYF.

This chain connects TRBV7-6 to TRBJ2-7; perhaps TRBD1 as D (5 bases). Germline V CDR1 and CDR2: SGHVS, FNYEAQ. The CDR3 totals 14 residues. The V end was cut by 5 bases, the J end by 1 base, with 12 bases between. CDR3 in amino acids: CASSPYQGSYEQYF. The CDR3 coding sequence is TGTGCCAGCAGCCCCTACCAGGGTTCCTACGAGCAGTACTTC. The full variable domain, completed using reference TRBV7-6 and TRBJ2-7, is GAGVSQSPRYKVTKRGQDVALRCDPISGHVSLYWYRQALGQGPEFLTYFNYEAQQDKSGLPNDRFSAERPEGSISTLTIQRTEQRDSAMYRCASSPYQGSYEQYFGPGTRLTVT.

V and J are TRBV14 and TRBJ2-7, with 7 bases matching TRBD1. In germline, CDR1 is SGHDN, CDR2 FVKESK. The CDR3 contains 15 residues. Unmatched junction bases numbered 12, after V lost 5 bases and J lost 5 bases. CDR3: CASSTGTVFFHEQYF. Written as DNA, the CDR3 is TGTGCCAGCAGCACCGGGACAGTCTTTTTCCACGAGCAGTACTTC. The full variable domain, completed using reference TRBV14 and TRBJ2-7, is EAGVTQFPSHSVIEKGQTVTLRCDPISGHDNLYWYRRVMGKEIKFLLHFVKESKQDESGMPNNRFLAERTGGTYSTLKVQPAELEDSGVYFCASSTGTVFFHEQYFGPGTRLTVT.

The chain has TRBV5-4 and TRBJ1-5; a possible D gene is TRBD1 (6 bases). The germline gives CDR1 SGHNT, CDR2 YYREEE (reference sequence). The CDR3 has 15 amino acids. V was clipped by 3 bases and J by 3 bases, with 13 bases between them. CDR3 residues: CASSSGGSTNQPQHF. Written as DNA, the CDR3 is TGTGCCAGCAGCTCGGGGGGCAGTACCAATCAGCCCCAGCATTTT.

The chain is built from TRBV4-1 and TRBJ2-1; 11 positions agree with TRBD2. V shed 6 bases, J shed 2 bases, and the junction held 6 bases outside the gene matches. Germline CDR1 MGHRA, CDR2 YSYEKL. This CDR3 comprises 16 residues. In nucleotides, the CDR3 is TGCGCCAGCAGGAGACTAGCGGGGCCCACCTACAATGAGCAGTTCTTC. Translation: CASRRLAGPTYNEQFF.

The chain carries TRBV6-5 and TRBJ1-2; TRBD1 matches 7 bases. With 2 bases clipped from V and 0 bases from J, the junction kept 6 bases outside the gene matches. CDR3 size: 16 residues. Germline CDR1 is MNHEY and CDR2 is SVGAGI. The CDR3 sequence is CASSYDRQGANYGYTF. DNA of the CDR3: TGTGCCAGCAGTTACGATAGACAGGGAGCTAACTATGGCTACACCTTC.

The genes are TRBV15 and TRBJ2-7; TRBD2 matches at 11 bases. The J segment lost 0 bases and the V segment lost 5 bases, leaving 9 bases of the junction unmatched. This CDR3 contains 17 residues. Germline assignment: CDR1 LNHNV and CDR2 YYDKDF (reference sequence). CDR3 nucleotide sequence: TGTGCCACCAGCCGAGGACTAGCGGGTTTTACCTCCTACGAGCAGTACTTC. Translation: CATSRGLAGFTSYEQYF.

The gene calls are TRBV9 and TRBJ1-1; perhaps TRBD1 as D (6 bases). Germline V gene sequence: CDR1 SGDLS, CDR2 YYNGEE. CDR3 size: 13 residues. The ends were cut back, 3 bases at V and 3 bases at J, with 9 bases in the middle. The CDR3 loop is CASSGNRDTEAFF. The CDR3 nucleotides read TGTGCCAGCAGCGGGAACAGGGACACTGAAGCTTTCTTT.

V usage is TRBV4-1 and J usage is TRBJ1-5; possible D gene TRBD1, 6 bases. V was trimmed by 3 bases and J by 4 bases, leaving 22 bases between them. This CDR3 has 18 amino acids. From germline, CDR1 is MGHRA and CDR2 YSYEKL. The CDR3 coding sequence is TGCGCCAGCAGCCATTCCTTGGCAAGGGCAGGGGAGAATCAGCCCCAGCATTTT. It translates to CASSHSLARAGENQPQHF.

The V call is TRBV27, the J call TRBJ1-5, with a tentative D call TRBD1 (5 bases). CDR1 is MNHEY, CDR2 SMNVEV, per germline (reference sequence). The CDR3 totals 16 residues. V gave up 5 bases and J gave up 1 base, with 15 bases separating them. CDR3 in DNA: TGTGCCAGCAGTCCCTCCCAGGGTAAGAGCAATCAGCCCCAGCATTTT. Translation gives CASSPSQGKSNQPQHF.